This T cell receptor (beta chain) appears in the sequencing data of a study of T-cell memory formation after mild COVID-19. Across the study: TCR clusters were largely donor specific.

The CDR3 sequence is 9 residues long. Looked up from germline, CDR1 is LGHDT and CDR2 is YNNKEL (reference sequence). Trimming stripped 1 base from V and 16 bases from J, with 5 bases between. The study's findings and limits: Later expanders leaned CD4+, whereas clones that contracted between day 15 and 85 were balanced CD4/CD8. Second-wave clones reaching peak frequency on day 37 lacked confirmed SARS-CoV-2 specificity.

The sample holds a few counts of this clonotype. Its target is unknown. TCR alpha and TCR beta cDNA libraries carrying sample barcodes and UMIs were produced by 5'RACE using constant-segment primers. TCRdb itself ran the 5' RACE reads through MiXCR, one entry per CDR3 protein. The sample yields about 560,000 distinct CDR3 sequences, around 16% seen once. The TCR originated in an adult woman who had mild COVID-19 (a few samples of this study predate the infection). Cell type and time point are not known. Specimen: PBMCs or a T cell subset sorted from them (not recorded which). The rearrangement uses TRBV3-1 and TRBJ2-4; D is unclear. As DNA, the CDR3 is TGTGCCAGCAGCCAAGTGAAATACTTC. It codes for CASSQVKYF.